These T cell receptor beta chains were read from a single sample in a study of response to subunit inactivated influenza vaccine. TCRdb independently ran MiXCR on the RT-PCR reads; one entry per CDR3 protein. This table holds about 500,000 distinct CDR3 sequences, approximately 16% found once. The source material was CD4+ T cells sorted from PBMCs, sampled approximately 25 months after vaccination. Receptor source: a man aged 50-75 years who received an inactivated influenza vaccine. Each CDR3 is given with its conserved first and last residue. D genes are given only for firm matches. Size tells how often a clone was seen (once, few, many) or the class of an expanded clone, and some rows leave it out.

D,J,size,length,V,DNA,CDR3
TRBD1,TRBJ2-1,-,16,TRBV6-2/TRBV6-3,TGTGCCAGCAGTAGGGGGACAGATCACTCCTACAATGAGCAGTTCTTC,CASSRGTDHSYNEQFF
-,TRBJ1-3,-,15,TRBV5-1,TGCGCCAGCAGCTTGGAACAGGGTACTGGAAACACCATATATTTT,CASSLEQGTGNTIYF
TRBD2,TRBJ2-1,-,15,TRBV5-1,TGCGCCAGCAGGGTGACTAGCGGGAGTTCCAATGAGCAGTTCTTC,CASRVTSGSSNEQFF
TRBD1,TRBJ2-7,many,15,TRBV12-3/TRBV12-4,TGTGCCAGCAGCAAACAGGGGACAATTACCTACGAGCAGTACTTC,CASSKQGTITYEQYF
TRBD2,TRBJ2-5,many,16,TRBV12-3/TRBV12-4,TGTGCCAGCAGTACCCTCCTAACTAGCGGGCAAGAGACCCAGTACTTC,CASSTLLTSGQETQYF
-,TRBJ2-7,-,13,TRBV7-9,TGTGCCAGCAGCCCTATTAATTCCTACGAGCAGTACTTC,CASSPINSYEQYF
-,TRBJ1-2,few,12,TRBV7-3,TGTGCCAGCAGGGCCGGTGGCTATGGCTACACCTTC,CASRAGGYGYTF
TRBD1,TRBJ1-5,many,13,TRBV12-3/TRBV12-4,TGTGCCAGCAGTCTGACAGGGAATCAGCCCCAGCATTTT,CASSLTGNQPQHF
-,TRBJ2-2,few,16,TRBV2,TGTGCCAGCAGTGAAGCGCTAGGGGGTGCTGAAAGGGAGCTGTTTTTT,CASSEALGGAERELFF
TRBD2,TRBJ2-2,few,18,TRBV6-2/TRBV6-3,TGTGCCAGCGCCGGACTAGCGGGAGGCTTCATAAACACCGGGGAGCTGTTTTTT,CASAGLAGGFINTGELFF
-,TRBJ2-7,-,11,TRBV24-1,TGTGCCACCAGTGAAGGGTGGGAGCAGTACTTC,CATSEGWEQYF
-,TRBJ1-1,once,12,TRBV6-2/TRBV6-3,TGTGCCAGCAGTTACTGGAAACAGGAAGCTTTCTTT,CASSYWKQEAFF
-,TRBJ1-6,-,17,TRBV20-1,TGCAGTGCTAGAGATTGGGCAGGAGGGACCAATAATTCACCCCTCCACTTT,CSARDWAGGTNNSPLHF
TRBD2,TRBJ2-3,many,14,TRBV6-2/TRBV6-3,TGTGCCAGCAGAAAGGCGGGAGCGGGTGATACGCAGTATTTT,CASRKAGAGDTQYF
-,TRBJ2-3,many,12,TRBV5-1,TGCGCCAGCAGCTTGGTTTCGGATACGCAGTATTTT,CASSLVSDTQYF
TRBD1,TRBJ2-5,few,14,TRBV4-2,TGTGCCAGCAGCCAAGATTACAGGGGTGAGACCCAGTACTTC,CASSQDYRGETQYF
TRBD2,TRBJ2-7,many,14,TRBV7-2,TGTGCCAGCAGCTTGGCTAGCGGCTCCTACGAGCAGTACTTC,CASSLASGSYEQYF
-,TRBJ2-1,-,15,TRBV30,TGTGCCTGGAGTGGTGCGGGACCTTCCTACAATGAGCAGTTCTTC,CAWSGAGPSYNEQFF
-,TRBJ1-2,few,14,TRBV20-1,TGCAGTGCCATCCCCCCAGGGCAGAACTATGGCTACACCTTC,CSAIPPGQNYGYTF
TRBD1,TRBJ1-6,-,15,TRBV9,TGTGCCAGCAGCGTAATGGGACAGCAGAATTCACCCCTCCACTTT,CASSVMGQQNSPLHF
TRBD1,TRBJ1-2,few,15,TRBV11-2,TGTGCCAGCAGCTTTATCCGGGACAGGGTTTCTGGCTACACCTTC,CASSFIRDRVSGYTF
TRBD2,TRBJ2-1,few,16,TRBV12-3/TRBV12-4,TGTGCCAGCAGTCCTTTGACTAGCGGGGGGAAAAATGAGCAGTTCTTC,CASSPLTSGGKNEQFF
-,TRBJ2-5,-,12,TRBV7-9,TGTGCCAGCAGGGCTGGGCGAGAGACCCAGTACTTC,CASRAGRETQYF
-,TRBJ2-3,many,14,TRBV4-1,TGCGCCAGCAGCCAAGATCCGGGCAAAGATACGCAGTATTTT,CASSQDPGKDTQYF
-,TRBJ2-2,-,14,TRBV24-1,TGTGCCACCAGTGCACTTACGAACACCGGGGAGCTGTTTTTT,CATSALTNTGELFF
-,TRBJ2-3,-,14,TRBV30,TGTGCCTGGAGGAAACGGGGGTTGACAGATACGCAGTATTTT,CAWRKRGLTDTQYF